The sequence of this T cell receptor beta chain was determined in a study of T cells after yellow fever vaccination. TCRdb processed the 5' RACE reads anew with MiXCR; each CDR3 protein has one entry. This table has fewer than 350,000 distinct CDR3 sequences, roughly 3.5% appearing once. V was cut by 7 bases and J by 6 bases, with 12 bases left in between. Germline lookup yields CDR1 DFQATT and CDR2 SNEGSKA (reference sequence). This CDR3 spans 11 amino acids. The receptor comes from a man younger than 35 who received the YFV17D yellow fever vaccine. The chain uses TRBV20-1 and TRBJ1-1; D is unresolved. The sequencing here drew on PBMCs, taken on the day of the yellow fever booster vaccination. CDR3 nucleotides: TGCAGTGTCCCTACACAGTCTGAAGCTTTCTTT. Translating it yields CSVPTQSEAFF.